The 21 T cell receptor beta chains in this list originate from one sample, sequenced in a study of T cell clusters in autoimmune cytopenias. TRB rearrangements were amplified by touch-down multiplex PCR with mixed TRB-A/B primers. One entry per CDR3 protein, without DNA, is what TCRdb gives after re-calling the multiplex PCR reads. The sample table includes several thousand distinct CDR3 sequences. TRB was amplified from roughly 270 ng of peripheral blood genomic DNA per sample. Source material: peripheral blood. The origin of the receptors is a human donor with an autoimmune cytopenia or autoimmune hepatitis (not recorded which).

This clonotype is medium-sized by frequency. This chain uses TRBV19 with TRBJ2-1; TCRdb gives TRBD2 as the D gene, but with no DNA this cannot be confirmed. This CDR3 comprises 15 residues. The germline V gene has CDR1 LNHDA and CDR2 SQIVND (reference sequence). CDR3 amino acids: CASSMGGVLYNEQFF.

The genes are TRBV5-1 and TRBJ2-1; there is no DNA to check the TCRdb D call of TRBD1. Germline V lookup: CDR1 SGHRS, CDR2 YFSETQ. CDR3 length: 15 residues. CDR3 residues: CASSLGLAGVNEQFF.

This clonotype is labeled medium-sized based on frequency. The chain uses TRBV27 and TRBJ1-2; TCRdb's D gene call, TRBD1, goes unchecked for lack of DNA. Germline V gene sequence: CDR1 MNHEY, CDR2 SMNVEV (reference sequence). This CDR3 spans 13 amino acids. Here the CDR3 reads CASSSTGLGGYTF.

This clonotype is identified as medium-sized from frequency. The V gene is TRBV27, the J gene TRBJ2-5. The CDR3 is 14 amino acids. The germline CDR1 and CDR2 sequences are MNHEY and SMNVEV (reference sequence). The CDR3 sequence is CASKLGRREETQYF.

V is TRBV12-3 or TRBV12-4 and J is TRBJ1-1; lacking DNA, the TRBD1 call made by TCRdb goes unchecked. CDR3 size: 16 residues. This chain's CDR3 is CASSGGTAIRITEAFF.

The chain has TRBV20-1 and TRBJ2-7; TCRdb designates TRBD1, a call that cannot be tested without DNA. This CDR3 contains 16 residues. Germline CDR1 is DFQATT and CDR2 is SNEGSKA (reference sequence). CDR3 protein: CSARNWGTGGSYEQYF.

The chain couples TRBV7-6 to TRBJ1-5; TCRdb indicates TRBD1, and absent DNA this call remains unverified. Germline CDR1 SGHVS, CDR2 FNYEAQ. The CDR3 has 15 amino acids. The CDR3 spells CASSSGGRLNQPQHF.

The V call is TRBV28, the J call TRBJ2-7; lacking DNA, the TRBD1 call made by TCRdb goes unchecked. The CDR3 has 15 residues. The germline V gene encodes CDR1 MDHEN and CDR2 SYDVKM. CDR3 loop: CASSSWGAASYEQYF.

The chain combines TRBV5-1 with TRBJ2-5; TCRdb designates TRBD1, a call that cannot be tested without DNA. The CDR3 extends over 16 amino acids. Germline V gives CDR1 SGHRS, CDR2 YFSETQ. CDR3 amino acids: CASSSLGQGALETQYF.

Frequency places this clonotype as medium-sized. The V call is TRBV6-5, the J call TRBJ1-2; TCRdb names TRBD1, which stays unverified in the absence of DNA. This CDR3 contains 18 residues. CDR1 MNHEY and CDR2 SVGAGI come from the germline V gene. CDR3 in amino acids: CASSHTGTGNGRIYGYTF.

This clonotype ranks as medium-sized in terms of frequency. The chain combines TRBV7-6 with TRBJ2-1; the D call of TRBD2 rests on TCRdb alone, since no DNA is present to check it. Germline V gives CDR1 SGHVS, CDR2 FNYEAQ. This CDR3 is built from 15 residues. The CDR3 sequence: CASSFPFRRDNEQFF.

J is TRBJ1-2 and V is TRBV5-1. From germline, CDR1 is SGHRS and CDR2 YFSETQ. This CDR3 region has 15 residues. CDR3 loop: CASSAQHAGGYGYTF.

This clonotype is called medium-sized based on its frequency. The V and J genes are TRBV6-1 and TRBJ1-6. CDR1 is MNHNS and CDR2 is SASEGT in the germline V gene. The CDR3 has 15 amino acids. The CDR3 is CAIPLGPLTNSPLHF.

Considering frequency, this clonotype is medium-sized. The rearrangement joins TRBV6-5 to TRBJ2-4; the D call of TRBD1 rests on TCRdb alone, since no DNA is present to check it. Per germline, CDR1 MNHEY and CDR2 SVGAGI. The CDR3 has 12 residues. CDR3 sequence reads: CARPHYRDTQYF.

This chain joins TRBV20-1 and TRBJ1-1; the TCRdb D gene call, TRBD1, has no DNA to confirm it. The CDR3 has 14 residues. The germline V gene has CDR1 DFQATT and CDR2 SNEGSKA (reference sequence). This CDR3 is CSARDPGVYTEAFF.

This clonotype is deemed medium-sized by its frequency. CDR3 protein: CASSSSYTGELFF. This sequence joins TRBV5-6 and TRBJ2-2. Per the germline V gene, CDR1 is SGHDT and CDR2 is YYEEEE. The CDR3 consists of 13 residues.

This chain joins TRBV18 and TRBJ1-5; TCRdb's D call of TRBD1 is untestable without DNA. There are 16 residues in the CDR3. The germline CDR1 and CDR2 sequences are KGHSH and LQKENI. Here the CDR3 reads CASSPGTDRVNQPQHF.

The rearrangement links TRBV18 to TRBJ1-2. There are 12 residues in the CDR3. Germline V gene data show CDR1 as KGHSH and CDR2 as LQKENI. The CDR3 reads CASSLQVYGYTF.

By frequency, this clonotype registers medium-sized. This chain connects TRBV12-3 or TRBV12-4 to TRBJ2-5; TCRdb's D call of TRBD1 is untestable without DNA. The CDR3 runs 15 residues. CDR3 in amino acids: CASSPTGTSTQTQYF.

CDR3 region: CASSIPPTGFGANEKLFF. This chain joins TRBV19 and TRBJ1-4; TCRdb outputs TRBD1, but without DNA this stays unchecked. CDR1 is LNHDA, CDR2 SQIVND, per germline (reference sequence). CDR3 length equals 18 residues.

This chain connects TRBV4-2 to TRBJ1-2; TCRdb calls TRBD1, which cannot be checked without DNA. In germline, CDR1 is LGHNA, CDR2 YNFKEQ. The CDR3 sequence is 16 residues long. The CDR3 here is CASSVDSLPRAYGYTF.